Included here is one T cell receptor (beta chain) sequence, with context. Its recognized antigen is unknown. The input lacks base qualities; no much larger clone sits a single base away. The germline ends are 10 bases apart after V is trimmed by 2 bases and J by 1 base. CDR1 KGHSH and CDR2 LQKENI were looked up in the germline V gene. The CDR3 starts with the cysteine, ends with the phenylalanine, and has 15 residues. The kept DNA is CDR3 alone, 45 bases in frame from the first base. Using the deep immunoSEQ assay, multiplex PCR amplified TCR CDR3 regions from genomic DNA. Extracted genomic DNA from each cell subset was distributed evenly across all wells of several immunoSEQ 96-well plates, and each plate was treated as a replicate. For unsorted PBMC, approximately 310 ng genomic DNA, equal to 25,000 to 35,000 T cell genomes, was loaded into each replicate PCR. Ten immunoSEQ deep assay plates were used to sequence unsorted PBMC genomic DNA. Purified libraries were quantified with a Qubit 3.0 fluorometer, sized on a Bioanalyzer 2100, and re-quantified with the KAPA Library Quantification kit. Every immunoSEQ 96-well plate was sequenced on a separate single-read 150-cycle Illumina NextSeq 550 flow cell. The paper's data handling went like this. Because only junctional sequences without quality scores were contained in the immunoSEQ output, filtering matching that applied to full-length reads could not be performed. To assign V/J genes and CDR3, sequences were annotated using PyIR, a Python wrapper for IgBLAST v1.9, with IMGT germline references. Any read was removed if the V/J assignment was weak (E-value above 1e-6), the CDR3 was missing, or the read contained stop codons, out-of-frame junctions, or ambiguous translated residues. V3J clonotypes were defined as sequences sharing an identical inferred V gene, J gene, and CDR3 amino acid sequence. Percentage overlap between repertoires was calculated by dividing the number of shared unique clonotypes by the size of the smaller repertoire. Richness of each repertoire was evaluated using RTK rarefaction, the Chao1 estimator, and Recon v2.1 estimates of unobserved clonotypes. Held by TCRdb, this immuneACCESS table contains in-frame sequences only and omits some clones. Under half of the omission traces to an unresolved V gene where checked; the cause of the rest is unknown. V and J calls and clone size are those listed in that table; D and trimming were worked out from the DNA. The sample profile shows over 400,000 clones; 70% to 80% of them were found once. The top ten clones comprise around 13% of the sample.

The data were taken from a study of shared clonotypes between healthy human individuals (dated by TCRdb to the early 2020s). For context, the study as a whole: The cohort comprised a couple of women and three men aged 18 to 49 years. Blood TCR repertoires of roughly five healthy adults were deeply sequenced to estimate repertoire size and the extent of clonotype sharing between individuals. Libraries were prepared and TCR repertoires were sequenced by different laboratories using diverse techniques, in order to increase sequencing depth and limit assay-specific biases. Between about 0.94 and 10 billion PBMCs per donor were obtained by leukapheresis.

Study-wide conclusions, independent of this receptor: Sampling was restricted to blood, and TCR repertoires in tissue are likely to differ from TCR repertoires in blood. Because the study included a small number of donors, the genetic and exposure-history diversity represented was limited. Based on pairwise subsampling, the degree of clonotype sharing among donors was expected to be affected by sequencing depth.

Healthy HIV-negative adults with no recently reported acute infections or vaccinations were included as donors. Only Caucasian adults living in Nashville, Tennessee, USA were represented among the donors. For unsorted samples, tens of millions of PBMCs were counted, and genomic DNA was extracted using the QIAamp DNA Blood Mini kit. After blood collection by leukapheresis, PBMCs were isolated using Ficoll-Histopaque density gradient centrifugation and then cryopreserved in the vapor phase of liquid nitrogen. The V and J genes are TRBV18 and TRBJ2-3, with no confident D gene call. Sequences were obtained from PBMCs. This clonotype was obtained from a woman aged 40 to 50 in good health. Some clones in this sample may be carry-over from other donors' samples. The CDR3 loop reads CASSPLGSGTDTQYF. The sequenced DNA: TGTGCCAGCTCACCATTGGGATCCGGCACAGATACGCAGTATTTT.